This TCR beta chain stems from a study of OX40 agonist ivuxolimab in advanced cancers. V was trimmed by 0 bases and J by 0 bases, leaving 8 bases between them. From germline, CDR1 is SEHNR and CDR2 FQNEAQ (reference sequence). The CDR3 runs 15 residues. This clone was detected only once. Repertoires were generated with immunoSEQ multiplex PCR, while TCRdb's copy carries only in-frame clones and drops some. The top ten hold around 4.3% of the sample, which has 40,000 to 65,000 clones, roughly 80% seen once. Exclusion applied to patients with autoimmune disease history or systemic immunosuppression. The sequencing used CD4+ or CD8+ T cells sorted from blood, collected in a trial of the OX40 agonist ivuxolimab. The receptor comes from an adult with an advanced solid tumor such as melanoma, head and neck, liver or kidney cancer. The V gene is TRBV7-9, the J gene TRBJ1-2; a possible D gene is TRBD1 (6 bases). CDR3 bases: TGTGCCAGCAGCTTAGCAGGGGGGACTAACTATGGCTACACCTTC. It codes for CASSLAGGTNYGYTF. The full variable domain, with the rest looked up from reference TRBV7-9 and TRBJ1-2, is DTGVSQNPRHKITKRGQNVTFRCDPISEHNRLYWYRQTLGQGPEFLTYFQNEAQLEKSRLLSDRFSAERPKGSFSTLEIQRTEQGDSAMYLCASSLAGGTNYGYTFGSGTRLTVV.